This TCR beta chain was sequenced for a study of T cell responses to AZD1222 COVID-19 vaccine. TCRdb's table, derived via immunoSEQ multiplex PCR, lists solely in-frame clones and lacks some. The repertoire holds about 150,000 clones, with roughly 90% as singletons. Study-wide results and caveats: Possibly, clonal diversity was underestimated; donors were largely white British and included more females. Mapped onto spike, vaccine-associated CD4 TCRs spanned it and were dominant at 160-218 and 743-854.

Trimming removed 2 bases at V and 0 bases at J, with 5 bases between. Germline lookup yields CDR1 SGHNT and CDR2 YYREEE (reference sequence). This CDR3 is built from 13 residues. Notes on this clone: Antigen specificity is unknown. Other nucleotide sequences in the sample specify the same CDR3.

Sequenced here: peripheral blood, sampled 28 days after the second AZD1222 dose. The TCR originated in an adult who received the AZD1222 COVID-19 vaccine. This chain uses TRBV5-4 with TRBJ1-1; D remains unclear. CDR3 nucleotides: TGTGCCAGCAGCTTCAGAATGAACACTGAAGCTTTCTTT. The encoded protein is CASSFRMNTEAFF.